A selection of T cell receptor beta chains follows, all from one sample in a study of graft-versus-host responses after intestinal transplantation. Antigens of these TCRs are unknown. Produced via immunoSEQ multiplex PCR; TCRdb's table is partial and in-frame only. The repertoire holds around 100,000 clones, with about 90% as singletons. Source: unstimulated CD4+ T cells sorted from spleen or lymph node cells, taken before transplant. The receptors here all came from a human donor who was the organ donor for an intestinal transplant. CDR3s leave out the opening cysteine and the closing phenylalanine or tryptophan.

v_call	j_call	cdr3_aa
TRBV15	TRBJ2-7	ATSRDRVGTYGQY
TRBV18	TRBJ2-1	ASSPTGTGYEQF
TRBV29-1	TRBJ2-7	SVEGGGRAPYEQY
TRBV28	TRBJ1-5	ASRQAGIINQPQH
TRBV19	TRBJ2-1	ASSIPKRGQVLNEQF
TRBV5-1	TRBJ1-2	ASSPRDRGASYGYT
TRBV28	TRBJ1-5	ASSSSGTGSNQPQH
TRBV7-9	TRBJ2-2	ASSLGLAGVSGELF
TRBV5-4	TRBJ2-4	ASSDKSKNIQY
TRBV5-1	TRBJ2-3	AGSLYGGGAVTDTQY
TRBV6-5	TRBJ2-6	ASSRFGGANVLT
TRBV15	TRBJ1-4	ATSRLGSDEKLF
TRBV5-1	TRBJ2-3	ASSRDGTSTDTQY
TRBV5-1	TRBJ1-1	ASSSVGTQQTEAF
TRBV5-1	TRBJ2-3	ASSPLAGSTDTQY
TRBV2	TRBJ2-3	ASSEESDTQY
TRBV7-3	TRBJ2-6	ASSLIAGSSGANVLT
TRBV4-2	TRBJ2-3	ASSQGRASPTDTQY
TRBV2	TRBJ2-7	ASHRLAGYEQY
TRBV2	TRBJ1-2	ASVGTGVGGYT
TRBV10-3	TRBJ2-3	AIRVAAGGTDTQY
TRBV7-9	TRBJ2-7	ASSLDTTWGEQY
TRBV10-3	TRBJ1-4	AISESDRVRSNEKLF
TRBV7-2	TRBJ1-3	ASSLSVDTAYTIY
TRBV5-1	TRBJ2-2	ASSAADTGELF
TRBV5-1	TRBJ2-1	ASSAGMSSYNEQF
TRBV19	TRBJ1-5	ASSPPRQAIANQPQH
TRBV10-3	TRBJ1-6	AISEGQGQASPLH
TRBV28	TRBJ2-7	ASSAYRGLNSYEQY
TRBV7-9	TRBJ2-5	ASSLPWGGGETQY
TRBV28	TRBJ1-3	ASSLFQAGNTIY
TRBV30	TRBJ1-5	AWSLTGTSNQPQH
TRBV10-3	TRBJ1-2	ATRQGGPYGYT
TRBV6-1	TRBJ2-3	ASRSRRGTDTQY
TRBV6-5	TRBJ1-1	ASSSGQGASEAF
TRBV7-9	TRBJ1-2	ASSFQGLWGYT
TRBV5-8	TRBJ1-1	ASSLRYTEAF
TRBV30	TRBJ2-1	AWTWGGPFGSNEQF
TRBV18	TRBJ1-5	ASSRIGQGLSNQPQH
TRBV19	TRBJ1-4	ASKPGQSEKLF
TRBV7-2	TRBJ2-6	ASSFRDRVSGANVLT
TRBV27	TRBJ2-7	ASSLGQSSYEQY
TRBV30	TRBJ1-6	AWVESYNSPLH
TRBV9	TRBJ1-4	ASSVDQGFNEKLF
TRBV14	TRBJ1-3	ASSPLGQGSSSGNTIY
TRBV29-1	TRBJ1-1	SVKTENTEAF
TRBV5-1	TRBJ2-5	ASSLLGTTQETQY
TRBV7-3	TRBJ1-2	ASSLGGRDGYT
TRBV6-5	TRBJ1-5	ASRISGSGNQPQH
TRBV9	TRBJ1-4	ASSTPSGGGAEKLF
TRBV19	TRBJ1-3	ASTRTAGNTIY